This T cell receptor (beta chain) is from a study of T cells in Graves' hyperthyroidism and ophthalmopathy. Uncontrolled infection, other autoimmune disease, pregnancy and lactation each barred patients from inclusion. The V and J ends lost 2 bases and 13 bases respectively, with 12 bases between them. Germline V gene lookup returns CDR1 SGHTS and CDR2 YDEGEE. The length of the CDR3 is 11 residues. Amplified regions were TCR beta CDR3 sequences from RNA transcripts. Initially, a first-round RT-PCR of the TCR CDR3 employed the HTBI primer set. TCRdb re-derived calls from the multiplex PCR reads in MiXCR, one entry per CDR3 protein. Of roughly 400,000 distinct CDR3 sequences listed, roughly an eighth are singletons.

V usage is TRBV5-8 and J usage is TRBJ2-5; no reliable D call. The source of this sequence is a man aged 50-60 years with Graves' ophthalmopathy. Sequencing was performed on blood. The CDR3 sequence is CASSFTGAPYF. CDR3 in DNA: TGTGCCAGCAGCTTTACCGGAGCCCCGTACTTC.